This entry lists 30 T cell receptor beta chains sequenced from one sample in a study of blood T cells in healthy people across ages. The authors ran a second PCR of about 7 to 11 cycles using a sample-barcoded 5' primer and a J-beta primer mix. Via MiXCR, TCRdb re-called the 5' RACE reads, giving one row per CDR3 protein. The repertoire consists of approximately 1.5 million distinct CDR3 sequences, with 34% occurring once and the leading ten covering 10% to 12%. Source material: blood. The source is a woman aged 25 to 39 in good health.

The chain uses TRBV7-2 and TRBJ2-3; D might be TRBD2 (5 bases). This CDR3 is built from 16 residues. V was trimmed by 1 base and J by 2 bases, leaving 13 bases between them. CDR1 is SGHTA and CDR2 is FQGNSA in the germline V gene. The CDR3 region has the DNA TGTGCCAGCAGCTTAGGGGCTGAGGGTCCCACAGATACGCAGTATTTT. This translates into CASSLGAEGPTDTQYF.

This chain connects TRBV20-1 to TRBJ1-2, with 8 bases identical to TRBD1. The germline V gene encodes CDR1 DFQATT and CDR2 SNEGSKA (reference sequence). Trimming cost V 0 bases and J 2 bases; bases outside gene matches: 11. The CDR3 contains 17 residues. The chain's CDR3 is CSARDLQGEWGNYGYTF. Here the CDR3 DNA reads TGCAGTGCTAGAGATTTACAGGGGGAGTGGGGGAACTATGGCTACACCTTC.

This clonotype was picked up many times. The chain employs TRBV29-1 and TRBJ2-1, with a tentative D call TRBD2 (7 bases). Germline V CDR1 and CDR2: SQVTM, ANQGSEA. This CDR3 comprises 13 residues. Trimming cost V 5 bases and J 7 bases, with 15 bases left between them. Here the CDR3 DNA reads TGCAGCGTTCTACAGGGAGCGGGGAATGAGCAGTTCTTC. Residues: CSVLQGAGNEQFF.

The gene calls are TRBV7-9 and TRBJ1-1; D not resolved. V was trimmed by 6 bases and J by 3 bases, leaving 8 bases between them. Looked up from germline, CDR1 is SEHNR and CDR2 is FQNEAQ (reference sequence). CDR3 length: 12 residues. The CDR3 region has the DNA TGTGCCAGCAGTTCGGATTACACTGAAGCTTTCTTT. Its translation is CASSSDYTEAFF. The entire variable domain, with the rest obtained from reference TRBV7-9 and TRBJ1-1, is as follows: DTGVSQNPRHKITKRGQNVTFRCDPISEHNRLYWYRQTLGQGPEFLTYFQNEAQLEKSRLLSDRFSAERPKGSFSTLEIQRTEQGDSAMYLCASSSDYTEAFFGQGTRLTVV.

The table lists this clonotype with a few counts. The V call is TRBV27, the J call TRBJ1-5; 9 positions agree with TRBD1. The CDR3 extends over 19 amino acids. Trimming took 5 bases from V and 1 from J; bases not matched to a gene: 15. Germline V gives CDR1 MNHEY, CDR2 SMNVEV (reference sequence). The chain's CDR3 is CASSLYSGTGRESNQPQHF. The CDR3 DNA follows: TGTGCCAGCAGTCTCTACTCCGGGACAGGGCGGGAGAGCAATCAGCCCCAGCATTTT.

The chain couples TRBV7-9 to TRBJ2-5; D not certain. Germline CDR1 SEHNR, CDR2 FQNEAQ (reference sequence). V was cut by 0 bases and J by 1 base, with 12 bases left in between. The CDR3 runs 16 residues. The DNA for the CDR3 is TGTGCCAGCAGCTTAGCGCGGACGAATCTCCAAGAGACCCAGTACTTC. Translating gives CASSLARTNLQETQYF. Full variable domain (missing parts from reference TRBV7-9 and TRBJ2-5): DTGVSQNPRHKITKRGQNVTFRCDPISEHNRLYWYRQTLGQGPEFLTYFQNEAQLEKSRLLSDRFSAERPKGSFSTLEIQRTEQGDSAMYLCASSLARTNLQETQYFGPGTRLLVL.

As concerns this clonotype: This clone may be a read error of a much larger clone one base away. The J gene is TRBJ2-7, the V gene TRBV7-2; D perhaps matches TRBD2 (6 bases). CDR1 SGHTA and CDR2 FQGNSA come from the germline V gene. The CDR3 consists of 13 residues. V was clipped by 7 bases and J by 3 bases, with 13 bases between them. CDR3 in amino acids: CASTERGVYEQYF. DNA of the CDR3: TGTGCCAGCACCGAGCGCGGGGTCTACGAGCAGTACTTC.

This clonotype was detected a few times. The J gene is TRBJ1-2, the V gene TRBV20-1; tentative D call: TRBD1 (5 bases). V lost 3 bases to trimming and J lost 8 bases, with 19 bases between them. Germline loops: CDR1 DFQATT, CDR2 SNEGSKA (reference sequence). The CDR3 runs 14 residues. CDR3 bases: TGCAGTGCTAGTTACTCGAGGGGACGGCTGGGCTACACCTTC. This sequence encodes CSASYSRGRLGYTF.

This clonotype turned up a few times. This chain connects TRBV12-3 or TRBV12-4 to TRBJ2-7, with D maybe TRBD1 (5 bases). V lost 8 bases and J lost 5, with 10 bases in between. The CDR3 spans 11 residues. The DNA of the CDR3 is TGTGCCAGCGGACACCGCAACGAGCAGTACTTC. It is translated as CASGHRNEQYF.

The chain links TRBV20-1 to TRBJ2-7; D is ambiguous. The CDR3 length is 17 residues. Germline CDR1 reads DFQATT; CDR2 reads SNEGSKA (reference sequence). Between the trimmed V and J ends, which lost 6 bases and 0 bases, there was a span of 24 bases. Here the CDR3 reads CSASARGWAVSSYEQYF. The CDR3 region has the DNA TGCAGTGCGTCCGCTCGTGGGTGGGCGGTCAGCTCCTACGAGCAGTACTTC.

The chain uses TRBV9 and TRBJ2-3; 12 positions match TRBD2. The CDR3 loop spans 16 amino acids. V lost 0 bases and J lost 6; bases outside the gene matches: 5. Germline V gives CDR1 SGDLS, CDR2 YYNGEE. The CDR3 DNA follows: TGTGCCAGCAGCGTAGGACTAGCGGGAGTTGGTGATACGCAGTATTTT. Its translation: CASSVGLAGVGDTQYF. Based on the CDR3 plus reference TRBV9 and TRBJ2-3, the full variable domain is DSGVTQTPKHLITATGQRVTLRCSPRSGDLSVYWYQQSLDQGLQFLIQYYNGEERAKGNILERFSAQQFPDLHSELNLSSLELGDSALYFCASSVGLAGVGDTQYFGPGTRLTVL.

The chain is built from TRBV12-3 or TRBV12-4 and TRBJ2-1; 16 bases match TRBD2. The CDR3 runs 17 residues. J was trimmed by 5 bases and V by 4 bases; bases with no gene match: 5. The DNA for the CDR3 is TGTGCCAGCAGTTATTACGGGACTAGCGGGAGGGACAATGAGCAGTTCTTC. Protein: CASSYYGTSGRDNEQFF.

The chain couples TRBV5-1 to TRBJ2-5; D unclear. Between the trimmed V and J ends, which lost 5 bases and 0 bases, there was a span of 14 bases. CDR3 length equals 15 residues. Germline V gene sequence: CDR1 SGHRS, CDR2 YFSETQ. CDR3 amino acids: CASSFVGSNQETQYF. CDR3 DNA sequence: TGCGCCAGCAGTTTTGTGGGGTCTAACCAAGAGACCCAGTACTTC.

The genes are TRBV12-3 or TRBV12-4 and TRBJ1-2, with TRBD1 matching 9 bases. After removal of 6 bases from V and 8 bases from J, the junction contained 13 bases not matched to a gene. The CDR3 totals 15 residues. Here the CDR3 reads CASSQRNRGPGGYTF. The CDR3 DNA is TGTGCCAGCAGCCAGAGGAACAGGGGGCCGGGAGGCTACACCTTC.

In this sample, this clonotype turned up a few times. This rearrangement joins TRBV10-3 to TRBJ2-7; D unresolved. CDR1 and CDR2 from the germline V gene are ENHRY and SYGVKD. The CDR3 loop spans 13 amino acids. V was pared by 7 bases and J by 4 bases, with 14 bases between. Here the CDR3 DNA reads TGTGCCATCACGCCGGGCCCTGGATACGAGCAGTACTTC. It translates to CAITPGPGYEQYF.

J is TRBJ2-5 and V is TRBV6-1; 11 positions match TRBD2. The closer fit of TRBJ2-7 to the DNA end suggests the J call may be wrong. This CDR3 has 14 amino acids. Germline V gene sequence: CDR1 MNHNS, CDR2 SASEGT. The CDR3 DNA is TGTGCCAGCAGCGTAGCGGGAGGGCCATTCGAGCAGTACTTC. Protein product: CASSVAGGPFEQYF.

The genes are TRBV3-1 and TRBJ2-1, with D unresolved. V gave up 0 bases and J gave up 6 bases, with 12 bases separating them. In germline, CDR1 is LGHDT, CDR2 YNNKEL (reference sequence). This CDR3 region has 15 residues. The CDR3 DNA reads TGTGCCAGCAGCCAAGATAATAGCATCAGCAATGAGCAGTTCTTC. It specifies CASSQDNSISNEQFF.

For this clonotype: Just one base apart from a much larger clone, this may be a read error. The chain couples TRBV2 to TRBJ1-4; the D is unclear. Germline CDR1 is SNHLY and CDR2 is FYNNEI. V shed 6 bases and J shed 7 bases, with 15 bases lying between them. The CDR3 covers 14 residues. The CDR3 DNA reads TGTGCCAGCAGGGGCGGGGATCTCGGTGAAAAACTGTTTTTT. It codes for CASRGGDLGEKLFF.

V is TRBV29-1 and J is TRBJ1-1; D unresolved. CDR3 length: 12 residues. V was cut by 3 bases and J by 3 bases, with 8 bases left in between. CDR1 is SQVTM, CDR2 ANQGSEA, per germline. CDR3 sequence reads: CSVEAEHTEAFF. CDR3 DNA: TGCAGCGTTGAGGCCGAACACACTGAAGCTTTCTTT.

There are many counts of this clonotype. The chain joins TRBV5-5 to TRBJ1-2; D possibly corresponds to TRBD1 (5 bases). Germline CDR1 is SGHKS and CDR2 is YYEKEE (reference sequence). This CDR3 region has 11 residues. With 4 bases removed from V and 7 bases from J, the gap between germline ends came to 8 bases. CDR3 amino acids: CASSGGLGYTF. The CDR3 DNA is TGTGCCAGCAGCGGGGGACTTGGCTACACCTTC.

The sample holds a few counts of this clonotype. This rearrangement joins TRBV9 to TRBJ2-2; TRBD2 matches 12 bases. The CDR3 has 16 amino acids. Trimming cost V 4 bases and J 5 bases; bases outside gene matches: 6. Germline CDR1 SGDLS, CDR2 YYNGEE. The CDR3 sequence: CASSTRLAGATGELFF. CDR3 DNA: TGTGCCAGCAGCACCAGACTAGCGGGGGCTACCGGGGAGCTGTTTTTT.

A few counts support this clonotype. CDR3 residues: CASRVGDATQTQYF. CDR3 DNA sequence: TGTGCCAGCAGAGTGGGGGACGCAACCCAGACCCAGTACTTC. The chain has TRBV6-1 and TRBJ2-5; possibly TRBD1 or TRBD2 for D (5 bases each). V was cut by 6 bases and J by 6 bases, with 17 bases left in between. Germline V CDR1 and CDR2: MNHNS, SASEGT. The length of the CDR3 is 14 residues.

This clonotype was detected once. The gene calls are TRBV15 and TRBJ2-1; D possibly corresponds to TRBD2 (5 bases). The ends were cut back, 3 bases at V and 7 bases at J, with 10 bases in the middle. CDR1 and CDR2 from the germline V gene are LNHNV and YYDKDF (reference sequence). CDR3 length: 13 residues. This CDR3 reads CATSRFQRNEQFF. The DNA of the CDR3 is TGTGCCACCAGCAGGTTTCAGCGGAATGAGCAGTTCTTC.

With respect to this clonotype: A much larger clone sits a single nucleotide away, making a read error possible. The gene calls are TRBV29-1 and TRBJ2-1; the D is unclear. Germline CDR1 is SQVTM and CDR2 is ANQGSEA. This CDR3 contains 11 residues. CDR3 nucleotides: TGCGGCGTTGAAGCTGACAATGAGCAGTTCTTC. It codes for CGVEADNEQFF.

The CDR3 nucleotides read TGTGCCAGCAGCTTATTGGTAGAGAGATTTTTCTTT. Translated: CASSLLVERFFF. V and J are TRBV11-2 and TRBJ1-1, with no clear D. The V end was cut by 2 bases, the J end by 13 bases, with 14 bases between. Germline CDR1 SGHAT, CDR2 FQNNGV. This CDR3 contains 12 residues.

The chain carries TRBV2 and TRBJ2-1; 8 positions agree with TRBD2. CDR3 length equals 11 residues. CDR1 and CDR2 from the germline V gene are SNHLY and FYNNEI. The V gene end was trimmed by 8 bases and the J gene end by 9 bases; junction bases not matched to a gene: 3. The CDR3 spells CASREGFEQFF. CDR3 in DNA: TGTGCCAGCCGGGAGGGATTTGAGCAGTTCTTC.

V and J are TRBV7-6 and TRBJ2-1; 8 bases line up with TRBD1. Germline V CDR1 and CDR2: SGHVS, FNYEAQ. V lost 7 bases, J lost 3 bases, and 5 bases stayed unmatched. The CDR3 runs 14 residues. As DNA, the CDR3 is TGTGCCAGCACGGGACAGGAATTCTACAATGAGCAGTTCTTC. This codes for CASTGQEFYNEQFF.

The chain links TRBV25-1 to TRBJ2-1; the D is unclear. The length of the CDR3 is 14 residues. The germline V and J ends were trimmed by 2 bases and 0 bases, with 5 bases remaining between them. Germline values: CDR1 MGHDK, CDR2 SYGVNS. The CDR3: CASSEPYSYNEQFF. Written as DNA, the CDR3 is TGTGCCAGCAGTGAACCTTACTCCTACAATGAGCAGTTCTTC.

This clonotype was seen only once. The chain recombines TRBV5-1 with TRBJ2-1; TRBD1 aligns across 9 bases. Germline V gene data show CDR1 as SGHRS and CDR2 as YFSETQ. There are 15 residues in the CDR3. With V trimmed by 6 bases and J by 1 base, 5 bases remained unmatched. CDR3 sequence: CASTTGTGSYNEQFF. In DNA, the CDR3 is TGCGCCAGCACGACCGGGACAGGGTCCTACAATGAGCAGTTCTTC. The whole variable domain, remainder taken from reference TRBV5-1 and TRBJ2-1, is KAGVTQTPRYLIKTRGQQVTLSCSPISGHRSVSWYQQTPGQGLQFLFEYFSETQRNKGNFPGRFSGRQFSNSRSEMNVSTLELGDSALYLCASTTGTGSYNEQFFGPGTRLTVL.

This clonotype was observed a few times. The chain couples TRBV11-2 to TRBJ2-3; the D gene is possibly TRBD1 (6 bases). CDR1 SGHAT and CDR2 FQNNGV come from the germline V gene. This CDR3 has 14 amino acids. Trimming took off 5 bases at V and 7 bases at J, with 16 bases between the two ends. The CDR3 sequence is CASSENRAWNTQYF. The CDR3 DNA is TGTGCCAGCAGCGAGAACAGGGCTTGGAATACGCAGTATTTT.